This passage covers 9 T cell receptor beta chains from one sample sequenced in a study of blood T cell repertoires in COVID-19. The method was immunoSEQ multiplex PCR; TCRdb's version includes in-frame clones alone and lacks a portion of them. This table holds about 230,000 clones, over 75% found once. Sample: peripheral blood. Receptor source: a man over 45 with COVID-19, enrolled during active disease.

The chain employs TRBV27 and TRBJ2-7; 13 bases line up with TRBD2. Germline V CDR1 and CDR2: MNHEY, SMNVEV (reference sequence). The CDR3 length is 14 residues. J lost 6 bases, V lost 5 bases, and 4 bases had no gene match. The CDR3 DNA reads as TGTGCCAGCAGTCTAAGGACTAGCGGGAGCGAGCAGTACTTC. Translating it yields CASSLRTSGSEQYF.

The chain employs TRBV6-5 and TRBJ1-2; D is perhaps TRBD1 (5 bases). Germline V gene sequence: CDR1 MNHEY, CDR2 SVGAGI. Trimming removed 6 bases from V and 6 bases from J, with 14 bases in between. This CDR3 comprises 13 residues. CDR3 protein: CASSPGSVNGYTF. DNA of the CDR3: TGTGCCAGCAGCCCAGGGTCAGTGAATGGCTACACCTTC.

The chain has TRBV10-3 and TRBJ2-1; 7 positions agree with TRBD2. Germline trimming cut 0 bases from V and 7 bases from J; bases unmatched to any gene: 9. The CDR3 consists of 16 residues. Germline V gene lookup returns CDR1 ENHRY and CDR2 SYGVKD. The CDR3 DNA is TGTGCCATCAGTGAGTCGGGGGGGGACCGAGGTAATGAGCAGTTCTTC. This translates into CAISESGGDRGNEQFF.

The chain has TRBV25-1 and TRBJ2-2; TRBD1 matches 8 bases. The junction had 9 bases not matched to a gene; V was cut back by 6 bases and J by 3 bases. This CDR3 comprises 16 residues. Germline V gene sequence: CDR1 MGHDK, CDR2 SYGVNS. The CDR3 reads CASRDPGTGHTGELFF. As DNA, the CDR3 is TGTGCCAGCAGGGACCCCGGGACAGGTCACACCGGGGAGCTGTTTTTT.

Here the CDR3 reads CASSLETRTDTQYF. Written as DNA, the CDR3 is TGCGCCAGCAGCTTGGAGACTAGAACAGATACGCAGTATTTT. V gene TRBV5-1 combines with J gene TRBJ2-3, with D possibly TRBD2 on 6 matching bases. The V gene lost 0 bases and the J gene lost 3 bases, with 8 bases spanning the gap. The CDR3 runs to 14 residues. CDR1 is SGHRS and CDR2 is YFSETQ in the germline V gene.

The V and J genes are TRBV27 and TRBJ1-1; possibly TRBD1 for D (5 bases). The CDR3 loop spans 14 amino acids. The V gene lost 6 bases and the J gene lost 2 bases, with 13 bases spanning the gap. Germline CDR1 and CDR2: MNHEY and SMNVEV (reference sequence). The CDR3 here is CASSRRQGNTEAFF. CDR3 coding DNA: TGTGCCAGCAGCCGGCGGCAGGGAAACACTGAAGCTTTCTTT.

The chain joins TRBV19 to TRBJ2-2, with TRBD1 as a possible D gene (6 bases). Trimming cost V 5 bases and J 0 bases, with 10 bases left between them. Germline assignment: CDR1 LNHDA and CDR2 SQIVND (reference sequence). The CDR3 spans 15 residues. The CDR3 is CASSGQTANTGELFF. As DNA, the CDR3 is TGTGCCAGTAGTGGACAGACAGCGAACACCGGGGAGCTGTTTTTT.

This sequence joins TRBV25-1 and TRBJ1-2; D is possibly TRBD1 (6 bases). This CDR3 is built from 15 residues. CDR1 is MGHDK, CDR2 SYGVNS, per germline. V gave up 4 bases and J gave up 3 bases, with 15 bases separating them. The CDR3 loop is CASSVQAGADYGYTF. The CDR3 region has the DNA TGTGCCAGCAGTGTCCAAGCGGGGGCCGACTATGGCTACACCTTC.

The chain's CDR3 is CSAEYRDEQYF. In DNA, the CDR3 is TGCAGTGCTGAATACAGGGACGAGCAGTACTTC. The chain couples TRBV20-1 to TRBJ2-7; a possible D gene is TRBD1 (6 bases). Trimming removed 5 bases at V and 5 bases at J, with 10 bases between. CDR1 and CDR2 (germline): DFQATT, SNEGSKA (reference sequence). This CDR3 contains 11 residues.